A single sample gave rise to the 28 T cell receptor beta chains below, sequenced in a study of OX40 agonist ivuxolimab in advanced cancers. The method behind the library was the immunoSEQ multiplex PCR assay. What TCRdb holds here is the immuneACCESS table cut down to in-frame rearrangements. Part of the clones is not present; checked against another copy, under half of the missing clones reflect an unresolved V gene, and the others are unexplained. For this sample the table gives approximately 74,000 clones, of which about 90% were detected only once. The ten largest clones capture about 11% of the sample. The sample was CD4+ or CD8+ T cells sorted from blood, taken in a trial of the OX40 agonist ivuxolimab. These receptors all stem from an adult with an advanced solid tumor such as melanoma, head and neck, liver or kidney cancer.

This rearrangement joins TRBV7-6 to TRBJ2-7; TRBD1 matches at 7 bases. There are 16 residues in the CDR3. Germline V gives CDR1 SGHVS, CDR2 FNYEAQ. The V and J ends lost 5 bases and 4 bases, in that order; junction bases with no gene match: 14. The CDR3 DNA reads TGTGCCAGCAGCCCCGAGACAGGGCGCCCTTCTTACGAGCAGTACTTC. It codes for CASSPETGRPSYEQYF.

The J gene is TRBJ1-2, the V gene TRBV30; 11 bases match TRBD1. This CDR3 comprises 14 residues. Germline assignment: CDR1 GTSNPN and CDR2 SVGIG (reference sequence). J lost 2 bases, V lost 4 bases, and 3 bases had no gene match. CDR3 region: CAWTRDRGNYGYTF. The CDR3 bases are TGTGCCTGGACCAGGGACAGGGGGAACTATGGCTACACCTTC. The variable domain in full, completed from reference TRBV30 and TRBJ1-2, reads SQTIHQWPATLVQPVGSPLSLECTVEGTSNPNLYWYRQAAGRGLQLLFYSVGIGQISSEVPQNLSASRPQDRQFILSSKKLLLSDSGFYLCAWTRDRGNYGYTFGSGTRLTVV.

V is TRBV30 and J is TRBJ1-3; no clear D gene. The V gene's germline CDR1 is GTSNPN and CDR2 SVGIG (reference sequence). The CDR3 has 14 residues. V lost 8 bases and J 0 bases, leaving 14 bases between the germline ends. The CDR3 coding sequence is TGTGCCGGGGTGGTCAGAAACTCTGGAAACACCATATATTTT. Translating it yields CAGVVRNSGNTIYF.

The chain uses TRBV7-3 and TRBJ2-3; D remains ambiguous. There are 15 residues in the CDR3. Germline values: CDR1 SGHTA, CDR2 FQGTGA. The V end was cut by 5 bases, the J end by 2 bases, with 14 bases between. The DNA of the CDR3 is TGTGCCAGCAGCCCAACCGGCTACAACACAGATACGCAGTATTTT. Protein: CASSPTGYNTDTQYF.

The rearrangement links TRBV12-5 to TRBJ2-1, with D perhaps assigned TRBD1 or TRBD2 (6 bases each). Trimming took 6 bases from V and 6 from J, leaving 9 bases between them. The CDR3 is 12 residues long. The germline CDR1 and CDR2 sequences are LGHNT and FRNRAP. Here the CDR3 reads CASGRGPNEQFF. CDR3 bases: TGTGCTAGTGGCCGGGGGCCCAATGAGCAGTTCTTC.

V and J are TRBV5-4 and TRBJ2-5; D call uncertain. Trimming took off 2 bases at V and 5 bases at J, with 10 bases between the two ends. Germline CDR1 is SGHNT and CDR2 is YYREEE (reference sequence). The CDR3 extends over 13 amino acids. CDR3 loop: CASSLGSAETQYF. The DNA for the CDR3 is TGTGCCAGCAGCTTAGGCAGTGCGGAGACCCAGTACTTC.

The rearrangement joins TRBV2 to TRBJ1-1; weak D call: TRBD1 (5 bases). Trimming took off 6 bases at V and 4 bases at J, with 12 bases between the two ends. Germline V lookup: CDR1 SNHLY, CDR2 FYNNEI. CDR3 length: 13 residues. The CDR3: CASSDRQTTEAFF. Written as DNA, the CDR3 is TGTGCCAGCAGCGACCGACAGACCACTGAAGCTTTCTTT.

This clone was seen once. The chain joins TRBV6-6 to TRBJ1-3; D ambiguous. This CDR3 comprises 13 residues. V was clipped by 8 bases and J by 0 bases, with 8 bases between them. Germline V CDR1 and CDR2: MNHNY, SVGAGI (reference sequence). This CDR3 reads CASQQASGNTIYF. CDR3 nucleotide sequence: TGTGCCAGCCAACAAGCCTCTGGAAACACCATATATTTT.

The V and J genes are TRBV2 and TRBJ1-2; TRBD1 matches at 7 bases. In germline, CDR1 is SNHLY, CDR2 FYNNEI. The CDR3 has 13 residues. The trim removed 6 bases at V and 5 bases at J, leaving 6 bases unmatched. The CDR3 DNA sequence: TGTGCCAGCAGAGAGGGGACAGCTTATGGCTACACCTTC. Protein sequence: CASREGTAYGYTF.

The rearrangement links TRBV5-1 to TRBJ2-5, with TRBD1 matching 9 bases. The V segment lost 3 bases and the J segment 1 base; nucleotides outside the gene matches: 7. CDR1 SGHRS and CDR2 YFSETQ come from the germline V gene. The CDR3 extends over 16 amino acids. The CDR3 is CASSSTGGPLQETQYF. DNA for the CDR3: TGCGCCAGCAGCTCCACAGGGGGCCCGCTCCAAGAGACCCAGTACTTC.

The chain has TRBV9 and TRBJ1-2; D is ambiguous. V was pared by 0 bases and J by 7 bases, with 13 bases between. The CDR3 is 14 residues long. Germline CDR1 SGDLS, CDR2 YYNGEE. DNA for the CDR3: TGTGCCAGCAGCGTAGCTACGCCAGCGGGTGGCTACACCTTC. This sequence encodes CASSVATPAGGYTF.

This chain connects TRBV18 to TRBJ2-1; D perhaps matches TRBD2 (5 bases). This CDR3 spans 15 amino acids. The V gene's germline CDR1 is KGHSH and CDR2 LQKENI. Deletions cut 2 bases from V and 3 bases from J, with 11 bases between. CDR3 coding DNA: TGTGCCAGCTCACCAGAACTAGTTAACTACAATGAGCAGTTCTTC. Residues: CASSPELVNYNEQFF. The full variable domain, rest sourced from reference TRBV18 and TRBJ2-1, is NAGVMQNPRHLVRRRGQEARLRCSPMKGHSHVYWYRQLPEEGLKFMVYLQKENIIDESGMPKERFSAEFPKEGPSILRIQQVVRGDSAAYFCASSPELVNYNEQFFGPGTRLTVL.

The CDR3: CASRLNQGRGYTF. The CDR3 nucleotides read TGTGCCAGCAGGTTAAATCAGGGGCGAGGCTACACCTTC. The V gene is TRBV6-1, the J gene TRBJ1-2; possible D gene TRBD1, 6 bases. Germline V CDR1 and CDR2: MNHNS, SASEGT. The CDR3 loop spans 13 amino acids. The V gene lost 6 bases and the J gene lost 8 bases, with 16 bases spanning the gap.

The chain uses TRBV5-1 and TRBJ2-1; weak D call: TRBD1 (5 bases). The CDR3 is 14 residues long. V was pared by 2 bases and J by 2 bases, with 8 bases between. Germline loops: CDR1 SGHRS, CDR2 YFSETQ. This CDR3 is CASSLATAYNEQFF. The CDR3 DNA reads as TGCGCCAGCAGCTTAGCGACAGCCTACAATGAGCAGTTCTTC.

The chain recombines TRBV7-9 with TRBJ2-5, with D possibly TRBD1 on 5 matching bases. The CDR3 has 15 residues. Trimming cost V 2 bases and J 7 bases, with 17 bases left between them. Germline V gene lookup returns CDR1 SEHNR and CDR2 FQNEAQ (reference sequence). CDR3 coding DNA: TGTGCCAGCAGCTTAACAGGTCCAACCAAGTTGACCCAGTACTTC. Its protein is CASSLTGPTKLTQYF.

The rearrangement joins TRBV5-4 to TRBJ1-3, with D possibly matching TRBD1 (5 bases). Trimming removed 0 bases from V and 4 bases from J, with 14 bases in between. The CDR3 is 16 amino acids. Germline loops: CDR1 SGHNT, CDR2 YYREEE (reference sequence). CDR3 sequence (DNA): TGTGCCAGCAGCTTGGAAGAGGGGCTTTCAGGAAACACCATATATTTT. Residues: CASSLEEGLSGNTIYF.

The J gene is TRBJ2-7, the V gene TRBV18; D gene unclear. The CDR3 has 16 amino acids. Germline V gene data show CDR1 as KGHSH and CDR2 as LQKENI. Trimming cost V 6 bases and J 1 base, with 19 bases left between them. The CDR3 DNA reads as TGTGCCAGCTCGTCAGTAATACGGCTATATTCCTACGAGCAGTACTTC. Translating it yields CASSSVIRLYSYEQYF.

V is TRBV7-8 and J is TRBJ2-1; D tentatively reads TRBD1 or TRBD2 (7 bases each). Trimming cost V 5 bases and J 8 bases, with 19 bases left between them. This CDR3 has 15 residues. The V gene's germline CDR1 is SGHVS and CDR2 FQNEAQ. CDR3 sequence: CASSARQGGKYEQFF. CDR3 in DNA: TGTGCCAGCAGCGCACGACAGGGAGGGAAATATGAGCAGTTCTTC.

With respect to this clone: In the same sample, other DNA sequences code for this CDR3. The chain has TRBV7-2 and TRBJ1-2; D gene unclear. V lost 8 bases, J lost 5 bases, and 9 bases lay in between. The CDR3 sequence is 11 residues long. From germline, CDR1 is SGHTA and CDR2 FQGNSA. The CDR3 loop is CASAPGYGYTF. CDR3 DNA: TGTGCCAGCGCTCCAGGATATGGCTACACCTTC.

CDR3 region: CASTRPGTINGYTF. The DNA of the CDR3 is TGTGCCAGCACCCGACCGGGGACTATCAATGGCTACACCTTC. The genes are TRBV6-1 and TRBJ1-2, with D tentatively TRBD1 (5 bases). The length of the CDR3 is 14 residues. Trimming removed 7 bases from V and 6 bases from J, with 18 bases in between. Germline CDR1 reads MNHNS; CDR2 reads SASEGT.

Here the CDR3 DNA reads TGTGCCAGCTCACCCTTTCGGGGAAACACCGGGGAGCTGTTTTTT. This sequence encodes CASSPFRGNTGELFF. The chain recombines TRBV18 with TRBJ2-2; D perhaps matches TRBD2 (5 bases). V shed 3 bases and J shed 2 bases, with 10 bases lying between them. Germline V lookup: CDR1 KGHSH, CDR2 LQKENI. There are 15 residues in the CDR3.

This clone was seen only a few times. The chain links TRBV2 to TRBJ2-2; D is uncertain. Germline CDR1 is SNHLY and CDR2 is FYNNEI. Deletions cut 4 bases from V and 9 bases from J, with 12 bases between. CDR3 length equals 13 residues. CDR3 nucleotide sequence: TGTGCCAGCAGTGCCGGAGTACACCGGGAGCTGTTTTTT. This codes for CASSAGVHRELFF.

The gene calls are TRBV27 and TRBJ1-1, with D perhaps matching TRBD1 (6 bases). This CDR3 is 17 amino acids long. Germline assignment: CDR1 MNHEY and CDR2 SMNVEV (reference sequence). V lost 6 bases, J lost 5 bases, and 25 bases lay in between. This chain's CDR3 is CASSRGVTGQFGTEAFF. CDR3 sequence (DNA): TGTGCCAGCAGCCGGGGGGTAACAGGGCAGTTTGGGACTGAAGCTTTCTTT.

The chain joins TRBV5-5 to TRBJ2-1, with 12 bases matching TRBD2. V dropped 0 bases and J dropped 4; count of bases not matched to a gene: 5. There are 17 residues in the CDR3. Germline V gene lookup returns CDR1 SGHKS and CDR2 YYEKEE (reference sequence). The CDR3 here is CASSLGLAGASYNEQFF. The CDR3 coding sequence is TGTGCCAGCAGCTTGGGACTAGCGGGAGCGTCGTACAATGAGCAGTTCTTC.

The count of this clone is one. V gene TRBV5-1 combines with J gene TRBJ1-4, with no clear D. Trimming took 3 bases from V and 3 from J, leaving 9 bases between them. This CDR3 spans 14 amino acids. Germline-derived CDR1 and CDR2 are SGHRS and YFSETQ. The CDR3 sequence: CASSSNRANEKLFF. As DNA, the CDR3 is TGCGCCAGCAGCTCTAATAGAGCTAATGAAAAACTGTTTTTT.

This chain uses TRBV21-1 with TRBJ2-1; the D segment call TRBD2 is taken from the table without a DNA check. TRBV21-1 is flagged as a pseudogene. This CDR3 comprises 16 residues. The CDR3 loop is CASSKWRTSSYNEQFF. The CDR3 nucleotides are TGTGCCAGCAGCAAATGGCGAACTAGCTCCTACAATGAGCAGTTCTTC.

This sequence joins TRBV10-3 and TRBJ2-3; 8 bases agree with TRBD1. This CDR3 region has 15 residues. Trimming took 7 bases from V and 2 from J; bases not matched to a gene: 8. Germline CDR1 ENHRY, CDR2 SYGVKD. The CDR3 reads CAIKARTGNTDTQYF. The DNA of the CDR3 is TGTGCCATCAAGGCTCGGACAGGGAACACAGATACGCAGTATTTT.

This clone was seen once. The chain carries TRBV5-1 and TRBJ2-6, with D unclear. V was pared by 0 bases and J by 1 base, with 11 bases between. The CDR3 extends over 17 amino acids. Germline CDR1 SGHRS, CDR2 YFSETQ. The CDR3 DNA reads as TGCGCCAGCAGCTTGGTAGGCAGTTTATCTGGGGCCAACGTCCTGACTTTC. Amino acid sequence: CASSLVGSLSGANVLTF.